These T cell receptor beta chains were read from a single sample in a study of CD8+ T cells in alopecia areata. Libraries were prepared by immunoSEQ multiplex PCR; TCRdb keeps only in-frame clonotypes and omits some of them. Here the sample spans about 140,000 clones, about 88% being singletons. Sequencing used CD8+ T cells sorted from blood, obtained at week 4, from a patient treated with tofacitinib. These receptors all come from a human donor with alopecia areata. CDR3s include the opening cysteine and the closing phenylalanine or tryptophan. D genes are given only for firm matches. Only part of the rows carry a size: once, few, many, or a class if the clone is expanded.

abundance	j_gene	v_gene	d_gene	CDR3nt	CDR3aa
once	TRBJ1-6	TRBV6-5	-	TGTGCCAGCAGTTACTCCCAGGTCTCCTATAATTCACCCCTCCACTTT	CASSYSQVSYNSPLHF
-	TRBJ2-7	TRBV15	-	TGTGCCACCAGCAGCGGGGTACCGTACGAGCAGTACTTC	CATSSGVPYEQYF
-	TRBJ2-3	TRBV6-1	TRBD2	TGTGCCAGCAGTGAAGAGGTCGGGGGGGCGGCAGATACGCAGTATTTT	CASSEEVGGAADTQYF
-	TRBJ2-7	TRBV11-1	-	TGTGCCAGCAGCCTGGGACAAGGATTACCCTACGAGCAGTACTTC	CASSLGQGLPYEQYF
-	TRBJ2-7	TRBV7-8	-	TGTGCCAGCAGCTTAGACGGGACCGCCGTGGACGAGCAGTACTTC	CASSLDGTAVDEQYF
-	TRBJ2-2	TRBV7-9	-	TGTGCCAGCAGCTCTCCGGACCTTCTTAGAACCGGGGAGCTGTTTTTT	CASSSPDLLRTGELFF
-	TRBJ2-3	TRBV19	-	TGTGCCAGTAGTAGCGCAAGCACAGATACGCAGTATTTT	CASSSASTDTQYF
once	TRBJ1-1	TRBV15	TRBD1	TGTGCCACCGGGGACAGGTCTGGTACTGAAGCTTTCTTT	CATGDRSGTEAFF
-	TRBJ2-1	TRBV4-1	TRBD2	TGCGCCAGCAGCCAAGATCCTAGCGGGGGGGGGAATGAGCAGTTCTTC	CASSQDPSGGGNEQFF
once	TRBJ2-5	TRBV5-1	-	TGCGCCAGCAGCTTCTTGGGGAAACCGCAGGGCACTCAAGAGACCCAGTACTTC	CASSFLGKPQGTQETQYF
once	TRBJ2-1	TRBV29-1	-	TGCAGCGTTGAATTTGCCATCGGTTCGGGTGAGCAGTTCTTC	CSVEFAIGSGEQFF
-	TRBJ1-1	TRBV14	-	TGTGCCAGCAGCCAAGATCTGGATAGGGCCGTTGAAGCTTTCTTT	CASSQDLDRAVEAFF
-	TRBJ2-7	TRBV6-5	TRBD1	TGTGCCAGCAGTTACTCACGGGACAGGGGAGAGTACGAGCAGTACTTC	CASSYSRDRGEYEQYF
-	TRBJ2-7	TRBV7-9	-	TGTGCCAGCAGCTTTCCTAGCGTCTCCTACGAGCAGTACTTC	CASSFPSVSYEQYF
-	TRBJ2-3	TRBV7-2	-	TGTGCCAGCAGCTTATACGGGTCCACAGATACGCAGTATTTT	CASSLYGSTDTQYF
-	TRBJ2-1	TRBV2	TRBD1	TGTGCCAGCCGAGGCAGTCAGGGGGCAATCAATGAGCAGTTCTTC	CASRGSQGAINEQFF
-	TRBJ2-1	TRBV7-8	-	TGTGCCAGCAGCTTAGTCCCACTAGGGGGTTCTAGCTCCTACAATGAGCAGTTCTTC	CASSLVPLGGSSSYNEQFF
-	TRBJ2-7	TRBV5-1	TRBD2	TGCGCCAGCAGCTTGGGGACTAGTGCGGCCTACGAGCAGTACTTC	CASSLGTSAAYEQYF
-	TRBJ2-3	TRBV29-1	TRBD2	TGCAGCGTTGAAGATCCCGGCGGGAGTACAGATACGCAGTATTTT	CSVEDPGGSTDTQYF
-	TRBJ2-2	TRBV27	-	TGTGCCACCAGGGGACCAAGCCCAACCGGGGAGCTGTTTTTT	CATRGPSPTGELFF
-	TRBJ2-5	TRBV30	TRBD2	TGTGCTCTTCTAGCGGGGCAATCAGAGACCCAGTACTTC	CALLAGQSETQYF
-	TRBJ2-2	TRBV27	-	TGTGCCAGCAGTTTATCGGGGGGGGAGCTGTTTTTT	CASSLSGGELFF
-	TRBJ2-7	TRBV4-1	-	TGCGCCAGCAGCCACACCCGCGAGCAGTACTTC	CASSHTREQYF
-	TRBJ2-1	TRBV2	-	TGTGCCACGTCATGGACTGCCTCCAATGATATGTTCTTC	CATSWTASNDMFF
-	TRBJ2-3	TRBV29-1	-	TGCAGCGTTGAAGCCCCAACAGGGACCACAGATACGCAGTATTTT	CSVEAPTGTTDTQYF
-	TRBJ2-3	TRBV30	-	TGTGCCTGGAGAGGCGACACAGATACGCAGTATTTT	CAWRGDTDTQYF
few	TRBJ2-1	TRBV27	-	TGTGCCAGCGGGACCTTATACAATGAGCAGTTCTTC	CASGTLYNEQFF
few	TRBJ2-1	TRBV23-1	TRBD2	TGCGCCAGCAGTCAATCGACCGGGACTAGCGGGAGGCCGACCTACAATGAGCAGTTCTTC	CASSQSTGTSGRPTYNEQFF
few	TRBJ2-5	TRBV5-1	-	TGCGCCAGCAGCTTGGAAGGGGTACATAGGCAAGAGACCCAGTACTTC	CASSLEGVHRQETQYF
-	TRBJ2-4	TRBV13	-	TGTGCCAGCAGCTTACAGGGGGCCAAAAACATTCAGTACTTC	CASSLQGAKNIQYF
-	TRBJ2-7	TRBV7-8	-	TGTGCCAGCAGCCGCACCGGGACTTCCTACGAGCAGTACTTC	CASSRTGTSYEQYF
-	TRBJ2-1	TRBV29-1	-	TGCAGCGTTGAATCCCTAGCGATTACCTACAATGAGCAGTTCTTC	CSVESLAITYNEQFF
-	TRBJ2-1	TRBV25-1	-	TGTGCCAGCAGTGAATCCCAAGGGGACAATGAGCAGTTCTTC	CASSESQGDNEQFF
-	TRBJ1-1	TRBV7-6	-	TGTGCCAGCAGCTTAGCGAAATCGGGGAACACTGAAGCTTTCTTT	CASSLAKSGNTEAFF
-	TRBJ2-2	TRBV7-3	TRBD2	TGTGCCAGCAGCTTAACTCCGGGACTAGCTGATTCCGGGGAGCTGTTTTTT	CASSLTPGLADSGELFF
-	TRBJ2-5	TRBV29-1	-	TGCAGCGCCCAAGCTGGGGTGTCAGAGACCCAGTACTTC	CSAQAGVSETQYF
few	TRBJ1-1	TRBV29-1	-	TGCAGCGGCCACACAGGAGAGAACACTGAAGCTTTCTTT	CSGHTGENTEAFF
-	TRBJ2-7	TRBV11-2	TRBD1	TGTGCCAGCAGCACCCTCCCGACCGGGACAGGGGGCGAGCAGTACTTC	CASSTLPTGTGGEQYF
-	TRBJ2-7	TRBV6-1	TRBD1	TGTGCCAGCAGCCCGGGACAGCAAGCCTACGAGCAGTACTTC	CASSPGQQAYEQYF
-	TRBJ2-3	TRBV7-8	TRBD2	TGTGCCAGCCTCTCGGGAGCGGGGGCCCCAGATACGCAGTATTTT	CASLSGAGAPDTQYF
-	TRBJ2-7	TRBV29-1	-	TGCAGCGTCGCCAGGGGTCTCGGGTCCTACGAGCAGTACTTC	CSVARGLGSYEQYF
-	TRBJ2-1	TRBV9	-	TGTGCCAGCATAGTAGCTGGAAGGTACAATGAGCAGTTCTTC	CASIVAGRYNEQFF
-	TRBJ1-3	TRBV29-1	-	TGCAGCGTTGAAGTTCCCGACAACCAATACTCTGGAAACACCATATATTTT	CSVEVPDNQYSGNTIYF
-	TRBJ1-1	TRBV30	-	TGTGCCTGGAGTTATATCGCCCAGGAAGCTTTCTTT	CAWSYIAQEAFF
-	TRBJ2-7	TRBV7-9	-	TGTGCCAGCAGCGCGCCCCGCGAAGAGCAGTACTTC	CASSAPREEQYF
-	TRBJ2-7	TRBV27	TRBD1	TGTGCCAGCAGTTCCGGACAGGGGCGCACCTACGAGCAGTACTTC	CASSSGQGRTYEQYF